This entry concerns a single T cell receptor (beta chain). V shed 0 bases, J shed 6 bases, and the junction held 14 bases outside the gene matches. Per germline, CDR1 SGHRS and CDR2 YFSETQ. The CDR3 is 18 residues long. The sample is drawn from a study of shared clonotypes between healthy human individuals. Profiling relied on immunoSEQ multiplex PCR, and the TCRdb table lists in-frame clones only, not all of them. The sample yields 1.5 million to 2.5 million clones, about 95% seen once. Naive CD8 cells lacked CD45RO, underwent positive selection for CCR7 and left out terminally differentiated effector memory CD45RA+ cells.

The V call is TRBV5-1, the J call TRBJ2-2, with TRBD2 matching 7 bases. The sample was naive CD8+ T cells sorted from blood. The TCR comes from a man aged 18-30 years in good health. CDR3 bases: TGCGCCAGCAGCTTGGATTACGGTGGCGGGAGTACTTCCGGGGAGCTGTTTTTT. Amino acid sequence: CASSLDYGGGSTSGELFF.